The T cell receptor (beta chain) under discussion was sequenced for a study of PD-1 blockade in classical Hodgkin lymphoma. The CDR3 is 15 residues long. Trimming shortened V by 0 bases and J by 6 bases, and 14 bases separated the two germline ends. The germline V gene has CDR1 SGHNT and CDR2 YYREEE (reference sequence). A note on this clone: Its matching antigen is unknown.

General study findings and limits: Lower baseline TCR diversity marked trial partial responders and progressors.

This table comes from immunoSEQ multiplex PCR, and its TCRdb copy is limited to in-frame clones, with some not included. The table records 90,000 to 130,000 clones, roughly nine tenths of them present only once. Exposure to brentuximab vedotin varied, and each patient had relapsed following autologous stem cell transplantation. The chain employs TRBV5-4 and TRBJ2-3, with a possible D match to TRBD2 (5 bases). The receptor was isolated from a human donor with classical Hodgkin lymphoma. This specimen was peripheral blood mononuclear cells (PBMCs), taken before the second cycle of nivolumab. CDR3 region: CASSLELVGSDTQYF. DNA of the CDR3: TGTGCCAGCAGCTTGGAACTAGTGGGCTCCGATACGCAGTATTTT.